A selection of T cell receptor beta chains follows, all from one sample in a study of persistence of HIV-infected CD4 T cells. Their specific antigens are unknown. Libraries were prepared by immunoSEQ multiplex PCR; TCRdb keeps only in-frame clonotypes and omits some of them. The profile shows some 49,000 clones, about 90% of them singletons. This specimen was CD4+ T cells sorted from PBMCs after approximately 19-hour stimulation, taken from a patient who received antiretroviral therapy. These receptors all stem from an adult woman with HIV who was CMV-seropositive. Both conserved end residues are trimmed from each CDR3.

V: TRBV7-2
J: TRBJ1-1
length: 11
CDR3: ASSETGGTEAF

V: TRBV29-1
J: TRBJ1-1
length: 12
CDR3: SVVGLTMNTEAF

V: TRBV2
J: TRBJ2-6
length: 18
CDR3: ASSEPRGTSGVSGANVLT

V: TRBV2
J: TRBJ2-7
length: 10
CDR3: ASMMGEYEQY

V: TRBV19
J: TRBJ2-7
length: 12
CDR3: ASSIGTGSYEQY

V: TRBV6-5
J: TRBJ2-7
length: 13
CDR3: ASSKGSGDSYEQY

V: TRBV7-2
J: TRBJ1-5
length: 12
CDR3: ASTRGLSNQPQH

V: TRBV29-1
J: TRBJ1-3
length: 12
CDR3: SVSHLRGGNTIY

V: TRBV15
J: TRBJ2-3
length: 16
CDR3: ATSRDYQRGVRTDTQY

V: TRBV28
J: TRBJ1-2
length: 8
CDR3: ASKLEGYT

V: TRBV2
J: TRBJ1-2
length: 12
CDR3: ASSELGGPYGYT

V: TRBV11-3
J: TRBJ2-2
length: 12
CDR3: ASSLNQASGELF

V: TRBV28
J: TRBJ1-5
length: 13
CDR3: ASRGGSVSNQPQH

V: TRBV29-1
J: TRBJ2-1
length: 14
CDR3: SAALGQGASGNEQF

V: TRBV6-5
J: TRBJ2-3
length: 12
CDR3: ASSMTSGADTQY

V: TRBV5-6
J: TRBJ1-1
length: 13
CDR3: ASSSPGEMNTEAF

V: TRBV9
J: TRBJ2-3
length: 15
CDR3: ASSVVGVGGGTDTQY

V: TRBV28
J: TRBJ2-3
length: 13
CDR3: ASSSPGGGTDTQY

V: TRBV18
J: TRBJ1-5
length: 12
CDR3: ASSAGGRNQPQH

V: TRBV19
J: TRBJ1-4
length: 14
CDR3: ASSMGGASWKEKLF

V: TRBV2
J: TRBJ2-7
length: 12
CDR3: ASSGDRGAYEQY

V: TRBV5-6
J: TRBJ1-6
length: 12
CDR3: ASSFPQGGSPLH

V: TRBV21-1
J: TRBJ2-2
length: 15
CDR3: ASSKGSWGLNTGELF

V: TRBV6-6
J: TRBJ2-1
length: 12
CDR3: ASTQRGSYNEQF

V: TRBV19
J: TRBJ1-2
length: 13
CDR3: ASSITHTGAYGYT

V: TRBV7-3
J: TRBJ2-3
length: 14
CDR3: ASSLRSGRAGDTQY

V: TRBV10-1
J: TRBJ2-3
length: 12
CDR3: ASSTSGGTDTQY

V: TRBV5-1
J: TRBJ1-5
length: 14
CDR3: ASSPVPGQAYQPQH

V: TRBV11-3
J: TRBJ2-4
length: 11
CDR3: ASSLAREGIQY

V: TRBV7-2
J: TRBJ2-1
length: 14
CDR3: ASSLTGTGAYNEQF

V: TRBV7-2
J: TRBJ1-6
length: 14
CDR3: ASSAGTGTGNSPLH

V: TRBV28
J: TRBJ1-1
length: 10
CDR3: ASSGVNTEAF

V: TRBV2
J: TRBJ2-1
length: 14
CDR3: ASSGLRSGQNNEQF

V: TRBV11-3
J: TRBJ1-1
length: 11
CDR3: ASSGGRGTEAF

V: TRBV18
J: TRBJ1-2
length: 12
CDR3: ASSPGASNYGYT

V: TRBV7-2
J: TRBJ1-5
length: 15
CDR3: ASSPDYRGRSNQPQH

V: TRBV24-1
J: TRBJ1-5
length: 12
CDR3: ATSDSGQGIPQH

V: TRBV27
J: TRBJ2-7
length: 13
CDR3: ASSLGSGDHYEQY

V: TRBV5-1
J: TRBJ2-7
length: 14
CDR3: ASSLGGSVGSYEQY

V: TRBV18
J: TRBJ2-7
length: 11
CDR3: ASSLGTGYEQY

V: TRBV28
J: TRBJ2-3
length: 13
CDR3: ASSLHRESTDTQY

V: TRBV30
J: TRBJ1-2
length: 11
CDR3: AWSHKGEPINS